These T cell receptor beta chains were read from a single sample in a study of blood T cell repertoires in COVID-19. Only in-frame clones appear in the TCRdb table, and some are missing; sequencing was by immunoSEQ multiplex PCR. The sample has 150,000 to 180,000 clones; roughly 84% are singletons. Source material: peripheral blood. The receptors come from a man aged 55 to 70 with COVID-19, enrolled during active disease. Both conserved end residues are part of each CDR3. Fields, in order: CDR3 DNA, CDR3 protein, clone size, J gene, D gene, V gene. The D gene is left open where the match is weak. The size field is filled for only some rows; it gives once, few, many or a size class.

cdr3_nt: TGTGCCAGCAGTTCAATCGGACAGGTACTAGCTTTCTTT
cdr3_aa: CASSSIGQVLAFF
clone_size: once
j_call: TRBJ1-1
d_call: TRBD1
v_call: TRBV6-2/TRBV6-3

cdr3_nt: TGTGCCAGTACCGGGGGACAGGGGGCGCGTGGAACTGAAGCTTTCTTT
cdr3_aa: CASTGGQGARGTEAFF
clone_size: .
j_call: TRBJ1-1
d_call: TRBD1
v_call: TRBV19

cdr3_nt: TGTGCCAGCAGCTTAGGTCACTCCGGGGAGCTGTTTTTT
cdr3_aa: CASSLGHSGELFF
clone_size: .
j_call: TRBJ2-2
d_call: .
v_call: TRBV7-9

cdr3_nt: TGCGCCAGCAGCTTGGGGACTAGCGGGAGCTCCTACGAGCAGTACTTC
cdr3_aa: CASSLGTSGSSYEQYF
clone_size: .
j_call: TRBJ2-7
d_call: TRBD2
v_call: TRBV5-1

cdr3_nt: TGTGCCAGCAGCCGCCTCCGGGAGCCTCGTAATGAAAAACTGTTTTTT
cdr3_aa: CASSRLREPRNEKLFF
clone_size: .
j_call: TRBJ1-4
d_call: .
v_call: TRBV3-1/TRBV3-2

cdr3_nt: TGCAGCGTTGCTAGCGGGAGGGTAGATACGCAGTATTTT
cdr3_aa: CSVASGRVDTQYF
clone_size: .
j_call: TRBJ2-3
d_call: TRBD2
v_call: TRBV29-1

cdr3_nt: TGTGCCAGCTCACTGGGACAGGCAAATTCACCCCTCCACTTT
cdr3_aa: CASSLGQANSPLHF
clone_size: .
j_call: TRBJ1-6
d_call: TRBD1
v_call: TRBV18

cdr3_nt: TGTGCCAGCAGTTCCCTAGAGACTGAAGCTTTCTTT
cdr3_aa: CASSSLETEAFF
clone_size: .
j_call: TRBJ1-1
d_call: .
v_call: TRBV12-3/TRBV12-4

cdr3_nt: TGTGCCAGCAGCAGACTACAGGGGGCCGGTGAAAAACTGTTTTTT
cdr3_aa: CASSRLQGAGEKLFF
clone_size: .
j_call: TRBJ1-4
d_call: TRBD1
v_call: TRBV7-2

cdr3_nt: TGCGCCAGCAGCTTGGTTGGGACAGGGCAGAATCGGGATACGCAGTATTTT
cdr3_aa: CASSLVGTGQNRDTQYF
clone_size: few
j_call: TRBJ2-3
d_call: TRBD1
v_call: TRBV5-1

cdr3_nt: TGTGCCAGCAGCCAAGTCGTCCCCTACAATGAGCAGTTCTTC
cdr3_aa: CASSQVVPYNEQFF
clone_size: .
j_call: TRBJ2-1
d_call: .
v_call: TRBV3-1/TRBV3-2

cdr3_nt: TGTGCCAGCAGTTATACGGATCGGGGTCTGACTGGCTACACCTTC
cdr3_aa: CASSYTDRGLTGYTF
clone_size: .
j_call: TRBJ1-2
d_call: .
v_call: TRBV6-5

cdr3_nt: TGTGCCATCAGTTCCGGGACTAGCGGACGAAACAGGAGCTCCTACGAGCAGTACTTC
cdr3_aa: CAISSGTSGRNRSSYEQYF
clone_size: .
j_call: TRBJ2-7
d_call: TRBD2
v_call: TRBV10-3

cdr3_nt: TGTGCCAGCATTTACCGATCTAGCCTCCACACCGGGGAGCTGTTTTTT
cdr3_aa: CASIYRSSLHTGELFF
clone_size: few
j_call: TRBJ2-2
d_call: .
v_call: TRBV6-2/TRBV6-3

cdr3_nt: TGTGCCAGCAGCCTTTCTGCGGGGAACTATGGCTACACCTTC
cdr3_aa: CASSLSAGNYGYTF
clone_size: .
j_call: TRBJ1-2
d_call: .
v_call: TRBV7-2

cdr3_nt: TGTGCCAGCTCACTGGGACAGGGGCTGGGGGAGCAGTACTTC
cdr3_aa: CASSLGQGLGEQYF
clone_size: few
j_call: TRBJ2-7
d_call: TRBD1
v_call: TRBV18

cdr3_nt: TGTGCCAGCAGCCCACGTGGGCCAGATACGCAGTATTTT
cdr3_aa: CASSPRGPDTQYF
clone_size: few
j_call: TRBJ2-3
d_call: .
v_call: TRBV7-9

cdr3_nt: TGTGCCAGCAGCTTAAACGGGTTTAATAACTATGGCTACACCTTC
cdr3_aa: CASSLNGFNNYGYTF
clone_size: .
j_call: TRBJ1-2
d_call: .
v_call: TRBV7-3

cdr3_nt: TGTGCCAGCAGCTTGTTTCGCGGGAGGGCGGATGATGAGCAGTTCTTC
cdr3_aa: CASSLFRGRADDEQFF
clone_size: .
j_call: TRBJ2-1
d_call: TRBD2
v_call: TRBV5-6

cdr3_nt: TGTGCCAGCAGTTTATGGGGGGACAGGGGCGCGTCACCCCTCCACTTT
cdr3_aa: CASSLWGDRGASPLHF
clone_size: .
j_call: TRBJ1-6
d_call: TRBD1
v_call: TRBV28

cdr3_nt: TGTGCCAGCAGCCAAGACAGGACAGGGTATCAGCCCCAGCATTTT
cdr3_aa: CASSQDRTGYQPQHF
clone_size: .
j_call: TRBJ1-5
d_call: TRBD1
v_call: TRBV4-2

cdr3_nt: TGTGCCACCGGAGGGCCGTGGCGAGACACCGGGGAGCTGTTTTTT
cdr3_aa: CATGGPWRDTGELFF
clone_size: .
j_call: TRBJ2-2
d_call: .
v_call: TRBV28

cdr3_nt: TGTGCCATCAGTGATAGAGACAGGGCGAGCCAAGAGACCCAGTACTTC
cdr3_aa: CAISDRDRASQETQYF
clone_size: .
j_call: TRBJ2-5
d_call: TRBD1
v_call: TRBV10-3

cdr3_nt: TGTGCCAGCAGCGTATTTAGGGGTGACTATGGCTACACCTTC
cdr3_aa: CASSVFRGDYGYTF
clone_size: .
j_call: TRBJ1-2
d_call: .
v_call: TRBV9

cdr3_nt: TGTGCCAGTAACACGTCCCCTTCTGGGGCCAACGTCCTGACTTTC
cdr3_aa: CASNTSPSGANVLTF
clone_size: .
j_call: TRBJ2-6
d_call: .
v_call: TRBV19

cdr3_nt: TGCGCCAGCAGCCAAGATCGAGATGGGAGGACTGAAGCTTTCTTT
cdr3_aa: CASSQDRDGRTEAFF
clone_size: .
j_call: TRBJ1-1
d_call: .
v_call: TRBV4-3

cdr3_nt: TGTGCCAGCTCACGGGACAGGGGCTACAATGAGCAGTTCTTC
cdr3_aa: CASSRDRGYNEQFF
clone_size: .
j_call: TRBJ2-1
d_call: TRBD1
v_call: TRBV18

cdr3_nt: TGTGCCAGCAGCCAGAAATCCGTCCCGAGAGGGAACATTCAGTACTTC
cdr3_aa: CASSQKSVPRGNIQYF
clone_size: .
j_call: TRBJ2-4
d_call: .
v_call: TRBV28

cdr3_nt: TGCGCCAGCAGGGTCGAGGGTACGGATAATTCACCCCTCCACTTT
cdr3_aa: CASRVEGTDNSPLHF
clone_size: .
j_call: TRBJ1-6
d_call: .
v_call: TRBV5-1

cdr3_nt: TGTGCCAGCAGTTTTAGTGTGGGCAATCAGCCCCAGCATTTT
cdr3_aa: CASSFSVGNQPQHF
clone_size: .
j_call: TRBJ1-5
d_call: .
v_call: TRBV28

cdr3_nt: TGTGCCAGCAGTCTTGCGGGGGGCTCCTACGAGCAGTACTTC
cdr3_aa: CASSLAGGSYEQYF
clone_size: .
j_call: TRBJ2-7
d_call: TRBD2
v_call: TRBV14

cdr3_nt: TGTGCCAGCAGCAGGACAGGGGGATTGCAAGAGACCCAGTACTTC
cdr3_aa: CASSRTGGLQETQYF
clone_size: .
j_call: TRBJ2-5
d_call: TRBD1
v_call: TRBV7-2

cdr3_nt: TGTGCCAGCAGTGACCCCCGGGGCTACGAGCAGTACTTC
cdr3_aa: CASSDPRGYEQYF
clone_size: .
j_call: TRBJ2-7
d_call: .
v_call: TRBV25-1

cdr3_nt: TGTGCCAGTCGCCGGGGCGGACAGGGCGGCGAGCAGTACTTC
cdr3_aa: CASRRGGQGGEQYF
clone_size: few
j_call: TRBJ2-7
d_call: TRBD1
v_call: TRBV19

cdr3_nt: TGCGCCAGCAGCTTGGCCTCCACAGGGGGCAGCTATGGCTACACCTTC
cdr3_aa: CASSLASTGGSYGYTF
clone_size: .
j_call: TRBJ1-2
d_call: TRBD1
v_call: TRBV5-1

cdr3_nt: TGTGCCAGCAGCTTAGCGAACAGGAAGAACACTGAAGCTTTCTTT
cdr3_aa: CASSLANRKNTEAFF
clone_size: few
j_call: TRBJ1-1
d_call: .
v_call: TRBV7-9

cdr3_nt: TGTGCCAGCAGCCAAGCAGGGGGCAACACCATATATTTT
cdr3_aa: CASSQAGGNTIYF
clone_size: .
j_call: TRBJ1-3
d_call: TRBD1
v_call: TRBV14

cdr3_nt: TGTGCCAGCAGCCCAGGACTAGCACATAACAATGAGCAGTTCTTC
cdr3_aa: CASSPGLAHNNEQFF
clone_size: .
j_call: TRBJ2-1
d_call: TRBD2
v_call: TRBV7-8

cdr3_nt: TGTGCCAGTAGTATCGGGACAGGGGGCATGGTGGAGCAGTACTTC
cdr3_aa: CASSIGTGGMVEQYF
clone_size: .
j_call: TRBJ2-7
d_call: TRBD1
v_call: TRBV19

cdr3_nt: TGCGCCAGCAGCGCCACAGAGTCTGGGGCCAACGTCCTGACTTTC
cdr3_aa: CASSATESGANVLTF
clone_size: .
j_call: TRBJ2-6
d_call: .
v_call: TRBV5-1

cdr3_nt: TGTGCAAGCATCGGGAGTTCCTTTAATTCACCCCTCCACTTT
cdr3_aa: CASIGSSFNSPLHF
clone_size: .
j_call: TRBJ1-6
d_call: .
v_call: TRBV2

cdr3_nt: TGTGCCAGCAGTTTAGGCTCCTTCGGCTACACCTTC
cdr3_aa: CASSLGSFGYTF
clone_size: .
j_call: TRBJ1-2
d_call: .
v_call: TRBV28

cdr3_nt: TGTGCCAGCTCACGACCGACAGGGACAATAACAAATGAAAAACTGTTTTTT
cdr3_aa: CASSRPTGTITNEKLFF
clone_size: .
j_call: TRBJ1-4
d_call: TRBD1
v_call: TRBV18

cdr3_nt: TGTGCCAGCAGTAGCGGGGGGGCTGAAGCTTTCTTT
cdr3_aa: CASSSGGAEAFF
clone_size: few
j_call: TRBJ1-1
d_call: .
v_call: TRBV6-5

cdr3_nt: TGTGCCAGCAGTGAAAGGCAGGGGGCAAATCAGCCCCAGCATTTT
cdr3_aa: CASSERQGANQPQHF
clone_size: .
j_call: TRBJ1-5
d_call: TRBD1
v_call: TRBV2